Listed here are 3 T cell receptor beta chains from one sample, sequenced in a study of blood T cell repertoires in COVID-19. Sequenced by immunoSEQ multiplex PCR; TCRdb stores in-frame clones only, minus some. This sample has roughly 170,000 clones, with 70% to 85% found just once. Sequenced: PBMCs or T cells enriched from blood (not recorded which). The origin of the receptors is a man aged 50 to 60 who had recovered from COVID-19.

V is TRBV18 and J is TRBJ2-2; weak D call: TRBD2 (5 bases). The CDR3 runs to 18 residues. Germline V gene sequence: CDR1 KGHSH, CDR2 LQKENI. Trimming shortened V by 1 base and J by 6 bases, and 21 bases separated the two germline ends. CDR3: CASSPLHGVGRLAGELFF. The CDR3 coding sequence is TGTGCCAGCTCACCACTCCACGGGGTGGGGAGACTCGCCGGGGAGCTGTTTTTT.

The V gene is TRBV7-3, the J gene TRBJ2-3, with D perhaps matching TRBD1 (5 bases). The germline V gene has CDR1 SGHTA and CDR2 FQGTGA. This CDR3 is 13 amino acids long. Trimming stripped 1 base from V and 4 bases from J, with 6 bases between. Here the CDR3 reads CASSLIGADTQYF. CDR3 nucleotides: TGTGCCAGCAGCTTAATAGGGGCAGATACGCAGTATTTT.

The rearrangement links TRBV5-1 to TRBJ1-1; 9 bases align to TRBD1. J gave up 6 bases and V 5 bases, and 5 bases lay outside the gene matches. The CDR3 totals 13 residues. In germline, CDR1 is SGHRS, CDR2 YFSETQ. CDR3 sequence reads: CASSSTGGSEAFF. CDR3 DNA: TGCGCCAGCAGTTCCACAGGGGGCTCTGAAGCTTTCTTT.